The next 15 T cell receptor beta chains were all read from a single sample in a study of cytomegalovirus exposure and HLA in healthy donors. It was with 60 Vbeta and 13 Jbeta primers that the PCR ran. Libraries were prepared by immunoSEQ multiplex PCR; TCRdb keeps only in-frame clonotypes and omits some of them. This table lists tens of thousands of clones. Sequences were obtained from PBMCs. These receptors all stem from a woman between 35 and 50 years old in good health and CMV-seronegative.

The rearrangement uses TRBV28 and TRBJ1-1, with 10 positions matching TRBD1. Germline assignment: CDR1 MDHEN and CDR2 SYDVKM. This CDR3 has 13 amino acids. The V and J ends lost 8 bases and 5 bases, in that order; junction bases with no gene match: 5. CDR3 DNA: TGTGCCAGCGAGGACAGGGGGACAACTGAAGCTTTCTTT. It is translated as CASEDRGTTEAFF.

The CDR3 nucleotides are TGTGCCAGCAGCTTAAGCCGTGGAGCCACTGAAGCTTTCTTT. Encoded protein: CASSLSRGATEAFF. The rearrangement uses TRBV13 and TRBJ1-1; D remains ambiguous. Trimming removed 2 bases from V and 4 bases from J, with 11 bases in between. The CDR3 runs to 14 residues. Germline assignment: CDR1 PRHDT and CDR2 FYEKMQ (reference sequence).

This rearrangement joins TRBV18 to TRBJ1-4, with D unclear. The germline V and J ends were trimmed by 1 base and 4 bases, with 10 bases remaining between them. There are 15 residues in the CDR3. In germline, CDR1 is KGHSH, CDR2 LQKENI. In DNA form, the CDR3 reads TGTGCCAGCTCACCACTCCGGGAGGATAATGAAAAACTGTTTTTT. Translated, it gives CASSPLREDNEKLFF.

This chain connects TRBV4-1 to TRBJ2-1, with 7 bases aligning to TRBD2. Germline V gives CDR1 MGHRA, CDR2 YSYEKL. The CDR3 has 15 amino acids. Trimming took 0 bases from V and 7 from J; bases not matched to a gene: 6. CDR3 DNA: TGCGCCAGCAGCCAAGAGGCGGGAGAGGGGAATGAGCAGTTCTTC. Translated: CASSQEAGEGNEQFF.

The chain employs TRBV30 and TRBJ1-1, with D tentatively TRBD1 (5 bases). The CDR3 has 13 residues. Germline V CDR1 and CDR2: GTSNPN, SVGIG (reference sequence). Trimming stripped 4 bases from V and 3 bases from J, with 12 bases between. The CDR3 DNA sequence: TGTGCCTGGACGACAGCCAGGGACACTGAAGCTTTCTTT. It is translated as CAWTTARDTEAFF. The full variable domain, rest sourced from reference TRBV30 and TRBJ1-1, is SQTIHQWPATLVQPVGSPLSLECTVEGTSNPNLYWYRQAAGRGLQLLFYSVGIGQISSEVPQNLSASRPQDRQFILSSKKLLLSDSGFYLCAWTTARDTEAFFGQGTRLTVV.

The genes are TRBV7-8 and TRBJ1-1; D may be TRBD1 (5 bases). The germline CDR1 and CDR2 sequences are SGHVS and FQNEAQ. Trimming shortened V by 5 bases and J by 3 bases, and 19 bases separated the two germline ends. The CDR3 length is 16 residues. The CDR3 region has the DNA TGTGCCAGCAGCCTAAAACCGGGGGTGATGGACACTGAAGCTTTCTTT. Its protein is CASSLKPGVMDTEAFF.

This chain joins TRBV28 and TRBJ2-2; 12 bases line up with TRBD2. Unmatched junction bases numbered 7, after V lost 5 bases and J lost 6 bases. Germline CDR1 reads MDHEN; CDR2 reads SYDVKM. The CDR3 is 16 residues long. Here the CDR3 DNA reads TGTGCCAGCAGTACGACTAGCGGGGGTCCCCCCGGGGAGCTGTTTTTT. Encoded protein: CASSTTSGGPPGELFF.

The V call is TRBV28, the J call TRBJ1-2; tentative D call: TRBD1 (6 bases). In germline, CDR1 is MDHEN, CDR2 SYDVKM. V lost 2 bases, J lost 3 bases, and 10 bases lay in between. The CDR3 runs to 14 residues. The CDR3 sequence is CASSLRGWDYGYTF. The CDR3 region has the DNA TGTGCCAGCAGTTTAAGGGGGTGGGACTATGGCTACACCTTC.

The rearrangement joins TRBV15 to TRBJ2-7; TRBD2 matches at 7 bases. Germline V gene data show CDR1 as LNHNV and CDR2 as YYDKDF (reference sequence). The V segment lost 0 bases and the J segment 2 bases; nucleotides outside the gene matches: 10. The CDR3 sequence is 17 residues long. The CDR3 DNA is TGTGCCACCAGCAGAGACAGCGGGGCCTTTGGGCCCTACGAGCAGTACTTC. This encodes CATSRDSGAFGPYEQYF.

The rearrangement joins TRBV5-1 to TRBJ2-2; D may be TRBD1 (7 bases). CDR1 and CDR2 (germline): SGHRS, YFSETQ. The CDR3 consists of 16 residues. V lost 4 bases, J lost 0 bases, and 13 bases lay in between. CDR3 DNA: TGCGCCAGCAGCACGGCAGGGGGGACGAACACCGGGGAGCTGTTTTTT. Protein product: CASSTAGGTNTGELFF.

The V gene is TRBV7-5, the J gene TRBJ1-2; TRBD1 was called by the table and not checked on the DNA. TRBV7-5 is flagged as a pseudogene. The CDR3 is 13 residues long. CDR3 DNA: TGTGTCAGAAGAGTACACAGGGTGGATGGCTACACCTTC. This codes for CVRRVHRVDGYTF.

The rearrangement uses TRBV19 and TRBJ2-7, with 8 bases identical to TRBD1. This CDR3 is built from 14 residues. In germline, CDR1 is LNHDA, CDR2 SQIVND (reference sequence). Germline trimming cut 5 bases from V and 7 bases from J; bases unmatched to any gene: 10. The CDR3 protein is CASSGGQGGNEQYF. DNA for the CDR3: TGTGCCAGTAGTGGCGGACAGGGAGGCAATGAGCAGTACTTC.

The chain couples TRBV11-1 to TRBJ2-7; 7 nucleotides match TRBD1. Trimming cost V 1 base and J 5 bases; bases outside gene matches: 5. Germline CDR1 SGHAT, CDR2 FQDESV (reference sequence). CDR3 length equals 14 residues. The chain's CDR3 is CASSLDRQGHEQYF. In DNA form, the CDR3 reads TGTGCCAGCAGCTTAGATCGACAGGGCCACGAGCAGTACTTC.

The chain joins TRBV30 to TRBJ2-5, with TRBD2 identical over 9 bases. V dropped 0 bases and J dropped 5; count of bases not matched to a gene: 16. The length of the CDR3 is 18 residues. The V gene's germline CDR1 is GTSNPN and CDR2 SVGIG (reference sequence). Written as DNA, the CDR3 is TGTGCCTGGAGTGTCCCAAGGGCGCGGGGGGGCCTTAGGGAGACCCAGTACTTC. As protein: CAWSVPRARGGLRETQYF.

The rearrangement uses TRBV2 and TRBJ1-1; 8 bases agree with TRBD1. The CDR3 sequence is 15 residues long. Germline V lookup: CDR1 SNHLY, CDR2 FYNNEI. Trimming cost V 4 bases and J 1 base; bases outside gene matches: 5. CDR3 coding DNA: TGTGCCAGCAGTGGAGGACAGGGTAGGAACACTGAAGCTTTCTTT. This sequence encodes CASSGGQGRNTEAFF.